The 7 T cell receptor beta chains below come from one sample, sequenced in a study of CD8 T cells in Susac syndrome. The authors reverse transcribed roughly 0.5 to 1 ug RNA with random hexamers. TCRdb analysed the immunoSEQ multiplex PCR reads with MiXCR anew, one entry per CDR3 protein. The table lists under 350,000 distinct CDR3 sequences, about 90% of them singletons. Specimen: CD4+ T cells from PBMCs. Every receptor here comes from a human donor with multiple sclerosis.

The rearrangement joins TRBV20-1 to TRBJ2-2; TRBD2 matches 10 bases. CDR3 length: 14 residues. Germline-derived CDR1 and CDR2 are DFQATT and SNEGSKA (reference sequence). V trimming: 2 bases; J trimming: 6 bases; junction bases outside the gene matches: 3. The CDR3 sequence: CSARLAGVAGELFF. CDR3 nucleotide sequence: TGCAGTGCTAGACTAGCGGGAGTGGCCGGGGAGCTGTTTTTT.

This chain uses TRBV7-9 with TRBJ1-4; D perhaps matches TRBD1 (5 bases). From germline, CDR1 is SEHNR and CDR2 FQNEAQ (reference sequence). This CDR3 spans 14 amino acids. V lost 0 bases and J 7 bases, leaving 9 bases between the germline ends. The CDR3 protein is CASSLAGDGEKLFF. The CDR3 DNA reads TGTGCCAGCAGCTTAGCGGGGGACGGTGAAAAACTGTTTTTT.

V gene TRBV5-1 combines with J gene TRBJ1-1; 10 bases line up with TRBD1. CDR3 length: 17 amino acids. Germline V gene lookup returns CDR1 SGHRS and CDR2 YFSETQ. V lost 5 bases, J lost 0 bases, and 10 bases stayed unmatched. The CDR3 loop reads CASSLVPGTGVNTEAFF. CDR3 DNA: TGCGCCAGCAGTCTTGTCCCCGGGACAGGGGTGAACACTGAAGCTTTCTTT. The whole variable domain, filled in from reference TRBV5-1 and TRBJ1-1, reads KAGVTQTPRYLIKTRGQQVTLSCSPISGHRSVSWYQQTPGQGLQFLFEYFSETQRNKGNFPGRFSGRQFSNSRSEMNVSTLELGDSALYLCASSLVPGTGVNTEAFFGQGTRLTVV.

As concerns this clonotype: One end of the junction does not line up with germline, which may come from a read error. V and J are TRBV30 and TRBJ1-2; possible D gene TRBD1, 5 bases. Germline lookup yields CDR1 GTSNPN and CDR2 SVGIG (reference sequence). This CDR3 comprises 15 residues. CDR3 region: CAWSWPGQAKYGYTF. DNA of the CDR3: TGTGCCTGGAGTTGGCCGGGGCAGGCTAAGTATGGCTACACCTTC.

The CDR3 here is CSARDPRDWRPDTQYF. In DNA, the CDR3 is TGCAGTGCTAGAGACCCCCGGGACTGGCGGCCAGATACGCAGTATTTT. The V gene is TRBV20-1, the J gene TRBJ2-3; a weak D match, TRBD2 (6 bases). The CDR3 has 16 residues. The germline V gene has CDR1 DFQATT and CDR2 SNEGSKA (reference sequence). The germline V and J ends were trimmed by 0 bases and 4 bases, with 17 bases remaining between them.

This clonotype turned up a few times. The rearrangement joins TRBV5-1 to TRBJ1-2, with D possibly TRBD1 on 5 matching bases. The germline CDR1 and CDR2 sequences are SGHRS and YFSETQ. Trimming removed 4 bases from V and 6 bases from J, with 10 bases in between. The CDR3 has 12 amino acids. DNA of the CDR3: TGCGCCAGCAGCCCCCGGGGCGATGGCTACACCTTC. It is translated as CASSPRGDGYTF.

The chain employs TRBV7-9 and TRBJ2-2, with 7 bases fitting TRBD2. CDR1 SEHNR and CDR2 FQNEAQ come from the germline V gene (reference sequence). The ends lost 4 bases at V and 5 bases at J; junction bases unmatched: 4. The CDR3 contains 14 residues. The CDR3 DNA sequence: TGTGCCAGCAGCTGGGGGGGACCGACCGGGGAGCTGTTTTTT. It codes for CASSWGGPTGELFF.